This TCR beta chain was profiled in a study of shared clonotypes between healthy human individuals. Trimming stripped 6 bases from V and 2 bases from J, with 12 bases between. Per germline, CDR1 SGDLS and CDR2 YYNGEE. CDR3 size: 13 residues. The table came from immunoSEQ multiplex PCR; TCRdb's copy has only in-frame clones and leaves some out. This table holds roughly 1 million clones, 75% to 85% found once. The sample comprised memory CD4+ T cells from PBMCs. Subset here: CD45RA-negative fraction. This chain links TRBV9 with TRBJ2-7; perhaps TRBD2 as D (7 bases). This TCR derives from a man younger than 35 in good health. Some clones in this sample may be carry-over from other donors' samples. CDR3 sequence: CASNRGGPYEQYF. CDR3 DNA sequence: TGTGCCAGCAACCGCGGGGGCCCCTACGAGCAGTACTTC.